Listed below are T cell receptor beta chains from one sample, sequenced in a study of T cell responses to AZD1222 COVID-19 vaccine. Measured with immunoSEQ multiplex PCR; TCRdb has only the in-frame clones, and not every one. The table has about 95,000 clones, roughly nine tenths seen once; the top ten hold 3.5% to 4.5%. The source was peripheral blood, collected on day 0 of AZD1222 vaccination. These receptors originate from an adult in good health. CDR3s include the opening cysteine and the closing phenylalanine or tryptophan. Each record gives: CDR3 protein, CDR3 DNA, clone size, V gene, D gene, J gene. A D gene is named only where the DNA matches it firmly. Clone sizes are given selectively: once, few, many, or a class where the clone is expanded.

CDR3aa: CASSVTAGYTF; CDR3nt: TGTGCCAGTAGTGTGACCGCTGGCTACACCTTC; abundance: -; v_gene: TRBV19; d_gene: -; j_gene: TRBJ1-2
CDR3aa: CASSPGRPTPDTQYF; CDR3nt: TGTGCCAGTAGCCCCGGACGCCCAACCCCAGATACGCAGTATTTT; abundance: -; v_gene: TRBV13; d_gene: -; j_gene: TRBJ2-3
CDR3aa: CASSDGLNYGYTF; CDR3nt: TGTGCCAGCAGCGACGGACTGAACTATGGCTACACCTTC; abundance: -; v_gene: TRBV7-9; d_gene: -; j_gene: TRBJ1-2
CDR3aa: CASSFYTGELFF; CDR3nt: TGTGCCAGCAGCTTTTACACCGGGGAGCTGTTTTTT; abundance: -; v_gene: TRBV7-8; d_gene: -; j_gene: TRBJ2-2
CDR3aa: CASSARGTGDPLYGYTF; CDR3nt: TGTGCCAGCAGCGCCCGCGGGACAGGGGACCCACTGTATGGCTACACCTTC; abundance: -; v_gene: TRBV9; d_gene: TRBD1; j_gene: TRBJ1-2
CDR3aa: CASSSQGGQTAAFF; CDR3nt: TGTGCCAGCAGTTCTCAAGGAGGCCAGACAGCGGCTTTCTTT; abundance: -; v_gene: TRBV2; d_gene: -; j_gene: TRBJ1-1
CDR3aa: CASRGGQGGGEQYF; CDR3nt: TGTGCCAGCAGGGGAGGACAGGGAGGTGGCGAGCAGTACTTC; abundance: -; v_gene: TRBV6-6; d_gene: TRBD1; j_gene: TRBJ2-7
CDR3aa: CAISDGQRPQHF; CDR3nt: TGTGCCATCAGTGACGGACAGCGGCCCCAGCATTTT; abundance: -; v_gene: TRBV10-3; d_gene: -; j_gene: TRBJ1-5
CDR3aa: CASSYAYMNSGFYGYTF; CDR3nt: TGTGCCAGCAGTTACGCATACATGAATTCGGGATTCTATGGCTACACCTTC; abundance: -; v_gene: TRBV6-2/TRBV6-3; d_gene: -; j_gene: TRBJ1-2
CDR3aa: CASSLIGLPPPYGYTF; CDR3nt: TGTGCCAGCAGCTTGATCGGACTACCCCCTCCTTATGGCTACACCTTC; abundance: few; v_gene: TRBV5-6; d_gene: -; j_gene: TRBJ1-2
CDR3aa: CASSQVGEGPYEQYF; CDR3nt: TGCGCCAGCAGCCAGGTTGGGGAGGGGCCCTACGAGCAGTACTTC; abundance: -; v_gene: TRBV4-1; d_gene: TRBD2; j_gene: TRBJ2-7
CDR3aa: CSARGFPEAFF; CDR3nt: TGCAGTGCTAGGGGCTTTCCTGAAGCTTTCTTT; abundance: -; v_gene: TRBV20-1; d_gene: -; j_gene: TRBJ1-1
CDR3aa: CAIRPDRDTEAFF; CDR3nt: TGTGCCATCAGGCCTGACAGGGACACTGAAGCTTTCTTT; abundance: -; v_gene: TRBV10-3; d_gene: TRBD1; j_gene: TRBJ1-1
CDR3aa: CASNRNEVGYTF; CDR3nt: TGTGCCAGCAACAGAAACGAGGTCGGCTACACCTTC; abundance: -; v_gene: TRBV7-9; d_gene: -; j_gene: TRBJ1-2
CDR3aa: CASSLRGQNTGELFF; CDR3nt: TGTGCCAGCAGCTTGCGGGGACAGAACACCGGGGAGCTGTTTTTT; abundance: -; v_gene: TRBV5-8; d_gene: -; j_gene: TRBJ2-2
CDR3aa: CASSYVARSYGYTF; CDR3nt: TGTGCCAGCAGTTACGTGGCCCGATCCTATGGCTACACCTTC; abundance: -; v_gene: TRBV6-2/TRBV6-3; d_gene: -; j_gene: TRBJ1-2